This T cell receptor beta chain was profiled in a study of technical replicates of blood from a few donors. Clones were read by immunoSEQ multiplex PCR, and TCRdb kept only the in-frame ones, dropping some. This sample has about 89,000 clones, with just under 95% found just once. This receptor was taken from a human donor in good health. The sequenced sample consisted of T cells isolated from PBMCs.

CDR3 protein: CASNAPGTTGANVLTF. DNA for the CDR3: TGTGCCAGCAATGCACCCGGGACTACTGGGGCCAACGTCCTGACTTTC. This chain links TRBV28 with TRBJ2-6, with 7 bases that match TRBD2. V shed 7 bases, J shed 2 bases, and the junction held 8 bases outside the gene matches. Germline V gene sequence: CDR1 MDHEN, CDR2 SYDVKM. The CDR3 totals 16 residues.